This T cell receptor (beta chain) came from a study of blood T cell repertoires in COVID-19. Study context: Material from acute and convalescent COVID-19 was sourced from the United States, Italy and Spain. T cells, B-cell-depleted T cells, or PBMCs provided the cDNA or gDNA that served as material.

CDR1 is SGHNT, CDR2 YENEEA, per germline. CDR3 length: 14 residues. Trimming cost V 8 bases and J 3 bases, with 15 bases left between them. Original handling: Nucleated cell number was recorded as an estimate derived from reference gene primer amplification. Sequencing was performed with immunoSEQ multiplex PCR; in TCRdb, only in-frame clones are kept and a portion is missing. The DNA was the basis for D and trimming; V, J and clone size are from that table. The table includes 85,000 to 130,000 clones, 70% to 90% detected once. This clone was recorded only once. The receptor's source is a human donor in a cohort sampled during active COVID-19. The sample was peripheral blood. The chain is built from TRBV11-3 and TRBJ2-3; the D gene is possibly TRBD2 (7 bases). In DNA form, the CDR3 reads TGTGCCAGCGGGCCGGGGGGCCAGACAGATACGCAGTATTTT. Translated: CASGPGGQTDTQYF.